This TCR beta chain was sequenced during a study of T cell repertoires in cytomegalovirus infection. Study-wide context: CMV infection and matching HLA type were both indicated by public TCR beta signatures. General study results and limits: The cumulative frequency of public TCR beta families identified carriers of CMV plus the relevant HLA. CMV-specific HLA-C-restricted TCR beta clonotypes dominated the ex vivo response.

A remark on this clonotype: Its antigen is not identified.

Germline assignment: CDR1 SQVTM and CDR2 ANQGSEA. This CDR3 contains 15 residues. V lost 6 bases and J lost 1; bases outside the gene matches: 7. TCRdb analysed the reads with MiXCR anew, one entry per CDR3 protein. The data hold about 360,000 distinct CDR3 sequences, with about a sixth observed a single time. The sequencing input was PBMCs. The J gene is TRBJ1-1, the V gene TRBV29-1; 11 positions agree with TRBD1. The clonotype comes from a human donor in good health (CMV status not recorded). Some clones in this sample may be carry-over from other donors' samples. The CDR3 spells CSVWTGGGWNTEAFF. DNA for the CDR3: TGCAGCGTCTGGACAGGGGGCGGTTGGAACACTGAAGCTTTCTTT.